The T cell receptor beta chain under discussion was sequenced for a study of blood T cell repertoires in COVID-19. Study overall: The study drew acute and convalescent COVID-19 samples from the United States, Italy and Spain. Sources were T cells, B-cell-depleted T cells, or PBMCs; the material itself was cDNA or gDNA.

J was trimmed by 2 bases and V by 3 bases; bases with no gene match: 4. The CDR3 length is 15 residues. The V gene's germline CDR1 is MDHEN and CDR2 SYDVKM. Original processing notes: Amplified reference gene primers provided the basis for estimating nucleated cell counts. Generated by immunoSEQ multiplex PCR, the TCRdb table keeps only in-frame clones and is missing some. V and J calls and clone size are given by that table; D and trimming were obtained from the DNA. The table has about 520,000 clones, 80% to 90% seen once. This TCR derives from a human donor in a cohort sampled during active COVID-19. The genes are TRBV28 and TRBJ1-5, with TRBD1 identical over 7 bases. Sequencing was carried out using peripheral blood. The CDR3 loop reads CASSLRGQGNQPQHF. The CDR3, as DNA: TGTGCCAGCAGTTTGAGGGGGCAAGGCAATCAGCCCCAGCATTTT.